The next 5 T cell receptor beta chains were all read from a single sample in a study of molecular identifiers for immune sequencing clone quantification. TCRdb re-analysed the PCR reads in MiXCR, keeping a single row per CDR3 protein. The profile shows 550,000 to 750,000 distinct CDR3 sequences, less than 20% of them singletons. Input material: naive CD8+ T cells from blood, with Jurkat cell RNA spiked in. The subset is: FACS-sorted CD8+CD4-CCR7+CD45RA+ naive T cells. All receptors come from a human donor in good health. Some libraries in this study had Jurkat cell RNA spiked in.

This clonotype showed up many times. This chain connects TRBV20-1 to TRBJ2-7; unclear D gene. This CDR3 has 11 amino acids. CDR1 is DFQATT and CDR2 is SNEGSKA in the germline V gene (reference sequence). Between the trimmed V and J ends, which lost 3 bases and 3 bases, there was a span of 6 bases. The DNA of the CDR3 is TGCAGTGCTAGCAGCGACTACGAGCAGTACTTC. This gives the protein CSASSDYEQYF.

Many counts were recorded for this clonotype. The chain uses TRBV27 and TRBJ2-7; D unresolved. The CDR3 loop spans 15 amino acids. Germline V gene lookup returns CDR1 MNHEY and CDR2 SMNVEV (reference sequence). Deletions cut 5 bases from V and 0 bases from J, with 14 bases between. CDR3 in amino acids: CASSPRSAVSYEQYF. DNA of the CDR3: TGTGCCAGCAGTCCCCGATCGGCCGTCTCCTACGAGCAGTACTTC.

This clonotype was found many times. This chain joins TRBV5-6 and TRBJ1-1; D may be TRBD1 (5 bases). This CDR3 region has 12 residues. With 4 bases removed from V and 3 bases from J, the gap between germline ends came to 7 bases. Germline values: CDR1 SGHDT, CDR2 YYEEEE. The CDR3: CASSRGDTEAFF. The CDR3 DNA sequence: TGTGCCAGCAGCCGAGGGGACACTGAAGCTTTCTTT.

This clonotype was counted a few times. This chain uses TRBV12-3 or TRBV12-4 with TRBJ2-7; D is uncertain. Trimming pared 6 bases from V and 5 bases from J, leaving 23 bases between. The length of the CDR3 is 16 residues. CDR3: CASSTGPPPFLHEQYF. CDR3 coding DNA: TGTGCCAGCAGCACCGGTCCTCCCCCGTTCCTCCACGAGCAGTACTTC.

Turning to this clonotype: A read error may produce the germline difference seen at one junction end. J is TRBJ1-4 and V is TRBV7-8; D gene unclear. Germline V CDR1 and CDR2: SGHVS, FQNEAQ. CDR3 length: 17 amino acids. The CDR3 nucleotides read TGTGCCAGCAGCTTTGTCGGTCTAGGATTGGCTAATGAAAAACTGGTTTTT. This codes for CASSFVGLGLANEKLVF.